The 21 T cell receptor beta chains reported below all come from one sample, sequenced in a study of CD8 T cells in ankylosing spondylitis. Study results and limitations: Blood of patients with ankylosing spondylitis appeared to be characterized by a TCR beta motif of eight highly homologous variants.

TCRdb analysed the 5' RACE reads with MiXCR anew, one entry per CDR3 protein. Found here are hundreds of thousands of distinct CDR3 sequences, roughly 13% of them singletons; the top ten hold around 6.8%. These receptors' targets are unknown. The sequencing input was blood, either unsorted or a sorted T cell fraction (not recorded which). The receptor set was obtained from a male donor with ankylosing spondylitis.

This clonotype has more than one count but fewer than ten. CDR3 loop: CSALKGRGQGYGYTF. The CDR3, as DNA: TGCAGTGCACTGAAAGGCCGAGGGCAAGGGTATGGCTACACCTTC. This chain connects TRBV20-1 to TRBJ1-2; no firm D call. Germline CDR1 DFQATT, CDR2 SNEGSKA (reference sequence). V was clipped by 6 bases and J by 5 bases, with 22 bases between them. The CDR3 consists of 15 residues.

The chain uses TRBV3-1 and TRBJ2-7, with 7 bases identical to TRBD1. CDR3 size: 14 residues. The V and J ends lost 4 bases and 4 bases, in that order; junction bases with no gene match: 7. Germline loops: CDR1 LGHDT, CDR2 YNNKEL (reference sequence). CDR3 nucleotide sequence: TGTGCCAGCAGCCTCAACAGGGGTGAATACGAGCAGTACTTC. Protein sequence: CASSLNRGEYEQYF.

This clonotype appeared many times. The V call is TRBV4-1, the J call TRBJ1-6; TRBD1 agrees at 7 bases. CDR3 length equals 16 residues. J lost 7 bases, V lost 1 base, and 7 bases had no gene match. Germline CDR1 MGHRA, CDR2 YSYEKL. The CDR3 region has the DNA TGCGCCAGCAGCCAAGGCAGGACAGGTCTAAATTCACCCCTCCACTTT. This encodes CASSQGRTGLNSPLHF.

CDR3 residues: CSAVGTGKYEQYF. In nucleotides, the CDR3 is TGCAGTGCTGTCGGGACAGGGAAATACGAGCAGTACTTC. The rearrangement joins TRBV20-1 to TRBJ2-7, with 9 bases that match TRBD1. V was clipped by 5 bases and J by 4 bases; unmatched bases: 6. CDR1 and CDR2 from the germline V gene are DFQATT and SNEGSKA (reference sequence). The CDR3 has 13 amino acids.

This chain joins TRBV7-9 and TRBJ1-2; D call uncertain. Germline CDR1 is SEHNR and CDR2 is FQNEAQ (reference sequence). CDR3 length: 15 amino acids. Deletions cut 1 base from V and 3 bases from J, with 12 bases between. CDR3: CASSLGPSPYYGYTF. The CDR3 bases are TGTGCCAGCAGCTTAGGCCCGAGCCCCTACTATGGCTACACCTTC.

This clonotype was seen a handful of times. This chain joins TRBV27 and TRBJ1-4; no clear D. Germline loops: CDR1 MNHEY, CDR2 SMNVEV (reference sequence). V was shortened by 5 bases and J by 5 bases, with 18 bases between the two germline ends. This CDR3 has 16 amino acids. CDR3 nucleotide sequence: TGTGCCAGCAGTACCCCCCGGACCGGGCCGAATGAAAAACTGTTTTTT. Encoded protein: CASSTPRTGPNEKLFF.

The J gene is TRBJ2-7, the V gene TRBV5-1, with TRBD1 matching over 10 bases. This CDR3 comprises 14 residues. CDR1 and CDR2 from the germline V gene are SGHRS and YFSETQ. J was trimmed by 6 bases and V by 0 bases; bases with no gene match: 3. The CDR3 bases are TGCGCCAGCAGCTTGGGGGACAGGGGTGGCGAGCAGTACGTC. Its protein is CASSLGDRGGEQYV.

This chain uses TRBV6-1 with TRBJ2-7; 8 bases match TRBD2. The CDR3 runs to 14 residues. V trimming: 3 bases; J trimming: 6 bases; junction bases outside the gene matches: 7. Germline V gene lookup returns CDR1 MNHNS and CDR2 SASEGT. This CDR3 is CASSETGTRSEQYF. The DNA for the CDR3 is TGTGCCAGCAGTGAGACCGGGACTAGGAGCGAGCAGTACTTC.

This clonotype was recorded a few times. One end of the junction varies from germline; a read error may be responsible. This chain uses TRBV29-1 with TRBJ1-4, with D maybe TRBD1 (6 bases). This CDR3 region has 10 residues. Germline V gives CDR1 SQVTM, CDR2 ANQGSEA. DNA of the CDR3: TGTGGGGGCGGATCGGAAAAACTGTTTTTT. Its translation: CGGGSEKLFF.

Only a few counts were recorded for this clonotype. V is TRBV7-7 and J is TRBJ2-1; tentatively, D is TRBD2 (6 bases). The germline CDR1 and CDR2 sequences are SSHAT and FNYEAQ (reference sequence). Trimming took off 3 bases at V and 6 bases at J, with 18 bases between the two ends. The CDR3 runs to 16 residues. CDR3 amino acids: CASSLGDSRTGNEQFF. CDR3 DNA: TGTGCCAGCAGCTTGGGGGACTCTCGGACGGGCAATGAGCAGTTCTTC.

There are a few counts of this clonotype. V usage is TRBV10-3 and J usage is TRBJ2-3; TRBD2 matches 7 bases. CDR3 length equals 16 residues. Trimming at V came to 8 bases and at J to 0 bases, leaving 11 bases not matched to a gene. Germline CDR1 and CDR2: ENHRY and SYGVKD. The CDR3 DNA sequence: TGTGCCATCGGGAGCGGGGCCTTTACTAGCACAGATACGCAGTATTTT. Translation: CAIGSGAFTSTDTQYF.

This clonotype showed up many times. This chain links TRBV3-1 with TRBJ1-5; unclear D gene. CDR1 is LGHDT and CDR2 is YNNKEL in the germline V gene (reference sequence). This CDR3 is 13 amino acids long. With 1 base removed from V and 6 bases from J, the gap between germline ends came to 7 bases. In DNA, the CDR3 is TGTGCCAGCAGCCAAGGAACAGCTCAGCCCCAGCATTTT. Residues: CASSQGTAQPQHF.

This clonotype came up a few times. The chain recombines TRBV12-3 or TRBV12-4 with TRBJ2-7; a possible D gene is TRBD2 (5 bases). The V and J ends lost 8 bases and 6 bases respectively, with 8 bases between them. The CDR3 runs 10 residues. The CDR3 loop reads CASGGLEQYF. The CDR3, as DNA: TGTGCCAGCGGAGGTCTCGAGCAGTACTTC.

The chain joins TRBV19 to TRBJ2-1, with unresolved D. Trimming removed 0 bases from V and 5 bases from J, with 5 bases in between. The germline V gene has CDR1 LNHDA and CDR2 SQIVND (reference sequence). The CDR3 contains 13 residues. CDR3 nucleotides: TGTGCCAGTAGTATAGACAAGAACAATGAGCAGTTCTTC. Residues: CASSIDKNNEQFF.

The CDR3 region has the DNA TGCGCCAGCAGCCAGACAGGGGCGAACACTGAAGCTTTCTTT. Amino acid sequence: CASSQTGANTEAFF. The rearrangement uses TRBV10-1 and TRBJ1-1, with TRBD1 matching 8 bases. The CDR3 has 14 residues. CDR1 is WNHNN and CDR2 is SYGVQD in the germline V gene (reference sequence). J was trimmed by 1 base and V by 6 bases; bases with no gene match: 4.

Only a few counts were recorded for this clonotype. This chain joins TRBV12-3 or TRBV12-4 and TRBJ2-7; no firm D call. V lost 6 bases and J lost 3, with 9 bases in between. The CDR3 runs to 12 residues. The CDR3 protein is CASSVRSYEQYF. Written as DNA, the CDR3 is TGTGCCAGCAGCGTCAGAAGCTACGAGCAGTACTTC.

The CDR3 nucleotides read TGCAGCGTTAATAAAGGGACACTGAACACCGGGGAGCTGTTTTTT. Translated: CSVNKGTLNTGELFF. The chain couples TRBV29-1 to TRBJ2-2; TRBD1 is a possible D gene (6 bases). V was clipped by 5 bases and J by 1 base, with 14 bases between them. CDR3 length: 15 residues. Per germline, CDR1 SQVTM and CDR2 ANQGSEA.

This chain connects TRBV20-1 to TRBJ1-5, with a possible D match to TRBD1 (5 bases). This CDR3 has 15 amino acids. In germline, CDR1 is DFQATT, CDR2 SNEGSKA (reference sequence). V was cut by 3 bases and J by 1 base, with 13 bases left in between. The CDR3 DNA sequence: TGCAGTGCTAGTAGGGGCAGCCAGAGCAATCAGCCCCAGCATTTT. This encodes CSASRGSQSNQPQHF.

This clonotype has ten or more counts. The chain uses TRBV20-1 and TRBJ2-5; D not certain. Germline V gene data show CDR1 as DFQATT and CDR2 as SNEGSKA (reference sequence). The length of the CDR3 is 13 residues. V was clipped by 6 bases and J by 5 bases, with 16 bases between them. This CDR3 reads CSAAKRVRETQYF. CDR3 nucleotides: TGCAGTGCGGCTAAAAGGGTACGGGAGACCCAGTACTTC.

The V gene is TRBV5-6, the J gene TRBJ1-2; D not certain. Trimming took 1 base from V and 4 from J, leaving 8 bases between them. The CDR3 loop spans 13 amino acids. Germline V gene sequence: CDR1 SGHDT, CDR2 YYEEEE. CDR3 nucleotide sequence: TGTGCCAGCAGCTTGAATTGGGCCTATGGCTACACCTTC. Its protein product is CASSLNWAYGYTF.

This clonotype was observed many times. The rearrangement uses TRBV24-1 and TRBJ2-1, with 16 bases that match TRBD2. This CDR3 spans 19 amino acids. The J segment lost 6 bases and the V segment lost 1 base, leaving 8 bases of the junction unmatched. Germline V CDR1 and CDR2: KGHDR, SFDVKD. The DNA of the CDR3 is TGTGCCACCAGTGATTTCGGGACTAGCGGGAGGGGACGCTCCAATGAGCAGTTCTTC. This gives the protein CATSDFGTSGRGRSNEQFF.